Presented here are 2 T cell receptor beta chains from one specimen sequenced in a study of cytomegalovirus exposure and HLA in healthy donors. Use of 60 Vbeta and 13 Jbeta primers characterized the PCR. Here immunoSEQ multiplex PCR was the method, and the copy in TCRdb shows in-frame clones only, minus some. The table shows around 70,000 clones, with approximately 70% occurring only once. The sample comprised PBMCs. Receptors were obtained from a man aged 55 to 70 in good health and CMV-seropositive.

The rearrangement links TRBV5-6 to TRBJ1-1, with 8 bases aligning to TRBD1. This CDR3 contains 11 residues. Germline CDR1 is SGHDT and CDR2 is YYEEEE. Unmatched junction bases numbered 4, after V lost 7 bases and J lost 8 bases. The CDR3 DNA is TGTGCCAGCGGACAGGGTTCAGAAGCTTTCTTT. Encoded protein: CASGQGSEAFF.

The rearrangement uses TRBV7-6 and TRBJ2-1; D ambiguous. The CDR3 loop spans 14 amino acids. The V end was cut by 1 base, the J end by 8 bases, with 12 bases between. CDR1 and CDR2 from the germline V gene are SGHVS and FNYEAQ. CDR3 in amino acids: CASSLDPGMDEQFF. The CDR3 DNA is TGTGCCAGCAGCTTAGATCCGGGTATGGATGAGCAGTTCTTC.